This record concerns one TCR beta chain sequence. The sample belongs to a study of blood T cell repertoires in COVID-19. Profiled with immunoSEQ multiplex PCR; TCRdb holds only in-frame clones, not every one. The sample includes roughly 87,000 clones, about 85% seen only once; the top ten take approximately 2.8%. The CDR3 consists of 14 residues. This rearrangement joins TRBV21-1 to TRBJ1-3; the table's D call of TRBD1 was not tested on the DNA. TRBV21-1 is marked as a pseudogene. This receptor was obtained from a woman of 80 years or more with COVID-19, enrolled during active disease. Sequenced: peripheral blood. The CDR3 bases are TGTGCCAGCAGCAAACAGGGGTCTGGAAACACCATATATTTT. It is translated as CASSKQGSGNTIYF.